Below, one T cell receptor beta chain is given with its context. The sample is drawn from a study of shared clonotypes between healthy human individuals. Germline CDR1 LGHNT, CDR2 FRNRAP. There are 14 residues in the CDR3. V lost 3 bases to trimming and J lost 4 bases; unmatched junction nucleotides: 5. The table came from immunoSEQ multiplex PCR; TCRdb's copy has only in-frame clones and leaves some out. The data show about 2.4 million clones, more than 80% seen once. Sequenced: naive CD4+ T cells sorted from blood. The subset is: CD45RA+ positively selected. The receptor was derived from a man younger than 35 in good health. This sequence joins TRBV12-5 and TRBJ1-2; TRBD1 aligns across 7 bases. The chain's CDR3 is CASGLGQVGYGYTF. The CDR3 DNA is TGTGCTAGTGGTTTAGGACAGGTGGGCTATGGCTACACCTTC.